The text below deals with one T cell receptor beta chain. Its antigen is unknown. Base qualities are not at hand, and no much larger clone is one base apart. This entry comes from a study of cytomegalovirus exposure and HLA in healthy donors (dated by TCRdb to the late 2010s). With regard to the full study: An earlier analysis of 587 of the donors reported approximately 280 Gb of sequence data and approximately 120 million unique TCR beta sequences obtained from about 200 million T cells. Across approximately 400 genotyped donors of the cohort, an average of approximately 240,000 unique TCR beta nucleotide sequences per donor were sequenced, and 15% to 20% of those sequences were non-productive. The T cell repertoires of some 670 subjects were profiled by immunosequencing and related to cytomegalovirus serostatus. A later analysis re-examined previously published TCR beta repertoires from more than 550 donors and added high-resolution HLA genotyping to investigate patterns of TCR occurrence. Roughly 300 gigabases of sequencing data and around 85 million unique TCR sequences made up an early release that covered about 640 HLA-typed donors. In a later genetic analysis, genome-wide SNP genotypes for about 65% of the roughly 700 donors were used, and that subset was treated as a discovery cohort. HLA typing included class I and class II loci at four-digit resolution. Every repertoire in the discovery cohort had been generated on one and the same sequencing platform. Donor age, sex, ethnicity and CMV serostatus were compiled together with the repertoire data. Five DR-DQ haplotypes were handled as single units for association and clustering, since linkage in the cohort was strong. To predict cytomegalovirus infection status, the study brought together high-throughput TCR immunosequencing, statistical association of individual TCRs with disease status, and machine learning. The later analysis used no new phenotypic data to find candidate immune exposures, relying instead on TCR beta sequences and their occurrence across donors. Among the roughly 390 genotyped donors, around 79% belonged to the genetic ancestry cluster associated with self-reported Caucasian donors. The study was designed to test whether signatures of past pathogen exposure could be identified by cataloging public T cell receptors. The number of typed donors differed by locus: roughly 629-640 for A, B, C, DRB1 and DQB1; approximately 540 for DQA1; 606 for DPA1; and approximately 450 for DPB1. Along with the approximately 700-subject first cohort, a separate validation cohort of over a hundred different subjects was used. In an earlier analysis of over 550 of the donors, high-throughput TCR beta sequencing was used to judge whether each TCR beta V gene segment behaved as functional or pseudogenic. Broader findings and caveats from the paper: A further reported finding was that TCR beta sequences accurately predicted the HLA-A and HLA-B alleles for most subjects in the first cohort. An association between a missense DCLRE1C variant and V-gene and J-gene trimming of TCR beta chains was found in a later genetic analysis and replicated in an independent cohort. According to a later genetic analysis, donors in an Asian-associated ancestry cluster had fewer N-insertions in productive TCRs than the approximately 670-donor mean. When HLA alleles, especially DR and DQ, strongly co-occurred, attributing TCR associations to individual alleles was difficult. In both the original and validation cohorts, the classifier was reported to diagnose cytomegalovirus status with high specificity and sensitivity. CMV serostatus was the only immune exposure information available for the cohort. About 17 rarely observed V segments, including chromosome 9 orphons, were excluded from the earlier analysis of 550 to 700 of the donors because counts were too low. Compared with equally common non-associated chains, HLA-associated TCR beta chains in a later analysis were more clonally expanded and had lower generation probabilities. Correlated functional status among segregating V segments might be attributable to linkage disequilibrium, but an unknown experimental factor could not be ruled out. At a false discovery rate of 0.05, a later analysis linked under 20,000 TCR beta sequences to specific HLA alleles. In a later analysis, the rate of TCR association differed among HLA loci, with DRB1 alleles having the most associated TCRs and HLA-C alleles having the fewest. The study listed 150 to 200 TCR beta chains as associated with cytomegalovirus. Because the 87-base-pair reads could not distinguish some IMGT-functional V segments, including TRBV6-2 and TRBV6-3, those segments were excluded. Three of the identified cytomegalovirus-associated TCR beta chains were confirmed in vitro to be specific for cytomegalovirus antigens. According to the authors, the approach could potentially be generalized to other disease states and immunological phenotypes. A cluster of highly shared sequence variants was judged likely to be a technical artifact of the sequencing pipeline. The presence/absence analyses assumed that sequencing depth was roughly uniform across donors, and that assumption may not be true. An earlier analysis of approximately 570 of the donors showed that most TCR beta V segments appeared in productive rearrangements either about 87% or about 30% of the time, which broadly matched IMGT annotations. In this cohort, only TCR beta chains were sequenced, and detectable features were limited by the absence of alpha or paired-chain data. Several of the top co-occurrence clusters appeared to be linked to parvovirus B19, influenza, CMV and Epstein-Barr virus, according to a later analysis. HLA typing was unavailable for some donors at each locus, so association tests used only the typed subset. In a later analysis, most CMV-associated TCR beta chains were found to appear HLA-restricted, with HLA associations seemingly driven largely by CMV exposure. While some public TCRs were present in many individuals, most TCR sequences turned up only very rarely across donors.

In total, more than 500 healthy bone marrow donors made up the cohort. All cohort members were sampled while nominally healthy, although unrecorded immune exposures were likely present. The donor was CMV seronegative and was included in the group of a few hundred seronegative cohort members. A peripheral blood sample was provided by each donor, and peripheral blood mononuclear cells were used for TCR beta sequencing. The Qiagen DNeasy Blood Extraction Kit was used to extract genomic DNA from the blood cell samples. Library creation used the immunoSEQ multiplex PCR assay. For the multiplex PCR, a mixture combining 60 forward primers for TCR Vbeta segments and 13 reverse primers for TCR Jbeta segments was used. Amplification of the CDR3 region of rearranged TCR beta genes was performed with a multiplex PCR assay on genomic DNA. The Illumina HiSeq System was used to sequence the amplified TCR beta libraries as 87-base-pair reads. Per the original workflow: A later analysis counted tens of millions of unique TCR beta chains across the 690 or so repertoires, and roughly 10 million of these chains were shared by at least two donors. A nearest-neighbor algorithm error-corrected the raw reads and collapsed the reads into unique sequences, merging closely related sequences to remove PCR and sequencing errors. To assign V, D and J gene segments, CDR3 sequences were aligned to IMGT reference sequences. For a sequence to be retained, a match of at least six nucleotides was required to both a V gene segment and a J gene segment. Rearrangements were called productive when the CDR3 lacked stop codons and stayed in frame with V and J; all others were non-productive. CDR3 was defined according to IMGT convention as the region running from the second conserved V-encoded cysteine to the conserved J-encoded phenylalanine. The earlier analysis of about 560 of the donors excluded any sequence lacking an unambiguous match to a single V gene segment. In an earlier analysis of approximately 560 of the donors, a V segment was called functional when productive rearrangements were above 56.7%, and segregating when the standard deviation between donors exceeded 5%. A statistical classification framework was built for diagnosing cytomegalovirus status from the catalog of TCR beta chain sequences. In a later analysis, V and J genes were assigned by comparing TCR nucleotide sequences against IMGT/GENE-DB human TR gene sequences. Using the TCRdist pipeline, a later analysis assigned CDR3 sequences along with most-parsimonious VDJ recombination scenarios. A later analysis defined each TCR beta chain by its CDR3 amino acid sequence plus V-gene family, and excluded reads lacking a unique V-gene family. In a later analysis, 450 to 600 highly shared, low-generation-probability nucleotide sequences were removed to address suspected cross-contamination and a sequencing artifact. In a later analysis, a clonal expansion index was calculated for each public chain from normalized within-repertoire ranks of inferred template counts. Generation probabilities in a later analysis came from a VDJ recombination model fitted to out-of-frame rearrangements, and those results were checked against IGoR. In a later analysis, hypergeometric tests were used to score TCR-TCR, TCR-HLA and TCR-CMV co-occurrence, with a repertoire-size bias correction applied to TCR pairs. False discovery rates were estimated in a later analysis by permuting HLA or CMV assignments 20 times. In a later analysis, co-occurring TCRs were grouped with DBSCAN, and TCRdist sequence similarity was added when clustering was performed within HLA-allele-positive subsets. Repertoires with fewer than 30,000 or more than 120,000 public chains, plus five repertoires with anomalous nucleotide sharing, were excluded from co-occurrence clustering. The clones in this table, taken by TCRdb from immuneACCESS, are in-frame only. Not every clone is retained; where verified, under half of the shortfall comes from an unresolved V gene, and the cause of the rest is unknown. The V and J calls and clone size come from that table; D and trimming were worked out from the DNA. The sample data list approximately 160,000 clones, and roughly 74% of these were observed just once. The biggest ten clones account for around 4.6% of the sample.

According to the germline V gene, CDR1 reads SGHDT and CDR2 reads YYEEEE. Reading from cysteine to phenylalanine, the CDR3 counts 16 amino acids. The entry retains the CDR3 DNA only, 48 bases that are in frame from base 1. After removal of 4 bases from V and 0 bases from J, the junction retains 4 bases not matched to a gene. This receptor was taken from a male donor in good health and CMV-seronegative. Material: PBMCs. This receptor chain uses TRBV5-6 and TRBJ1-4, and 9 junctional nucleotides match TRBD1. The DNA sequence is TGTGCCAGCAGCCGGGACAGGGCTGCAACTAATGAAAAACTGTTTTTT. Translated, it reads CASSRDRAATNEKLFF.